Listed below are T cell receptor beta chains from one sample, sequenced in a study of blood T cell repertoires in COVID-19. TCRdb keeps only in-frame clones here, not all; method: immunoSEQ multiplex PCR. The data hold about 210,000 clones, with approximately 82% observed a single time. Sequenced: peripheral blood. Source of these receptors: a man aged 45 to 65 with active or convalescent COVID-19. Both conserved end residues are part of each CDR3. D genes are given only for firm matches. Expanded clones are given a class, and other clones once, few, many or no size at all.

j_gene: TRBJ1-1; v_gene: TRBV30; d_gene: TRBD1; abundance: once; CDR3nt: TGTGCCTGGAGCCCTCTCCCTCGGACAGGGACCTTTGAAGCTTTCTTT; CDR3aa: CAWSPLPRTGTFEAFF
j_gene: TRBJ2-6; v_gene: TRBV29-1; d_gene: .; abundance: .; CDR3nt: TGCAGCGTTGTGTCCTCGGGATCTGGGGCCAACGTCCTGACTTTC; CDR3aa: CSVVSSGSGANVLTF
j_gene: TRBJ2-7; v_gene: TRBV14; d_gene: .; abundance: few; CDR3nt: TGTGCCAGCAGCCAAGATACCCGTAGCGAGCAGTACTTC; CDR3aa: CASSQDTRSEQYF
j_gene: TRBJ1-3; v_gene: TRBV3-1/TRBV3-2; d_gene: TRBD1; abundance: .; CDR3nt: TGTGCCAGCAGCCACTTTCCCTTGACAGGGGGCCCTGGAAACACCATATATTTT; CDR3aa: CASSHFPLTGGPGNTIYF
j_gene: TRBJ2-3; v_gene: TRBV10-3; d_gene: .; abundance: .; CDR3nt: TGTGCCATCAGCCTTGACAGCGCAGATACGCAGTATTTT; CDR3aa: CAISLDSADTQYF
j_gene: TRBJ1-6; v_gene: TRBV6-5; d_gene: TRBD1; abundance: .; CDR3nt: TGTGCCAGTTTGGGACAGGGGAATTCACCCCTCCACTTT; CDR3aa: CASLGQGNSPLHF
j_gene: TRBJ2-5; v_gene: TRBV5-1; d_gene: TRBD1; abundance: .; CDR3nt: TGCGCCAGCAGCGGGAGGACAGGGAGATTGGAGACCCAGTACTTC; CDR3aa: CASSGRTGRLETQYF
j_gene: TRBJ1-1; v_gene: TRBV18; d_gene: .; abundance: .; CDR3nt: TGTGCCAGCTCCCCGGGCGCGCCCGGGGGCACTGAAGCTTTCTTT; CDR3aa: CASSPGAPGGTEAFF
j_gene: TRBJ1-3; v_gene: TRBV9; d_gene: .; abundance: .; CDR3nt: TGTGCCAGCAGCGTAGCAACTGACTCTCTCTCTGGAAACACCATATATTTT; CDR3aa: CASSVATDSLSGNTIYF
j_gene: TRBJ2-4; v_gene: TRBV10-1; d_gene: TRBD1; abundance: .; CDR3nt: TGCGCCAGCAGTGAAGCAGGGGGCATTCAGTACTTC; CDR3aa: CASSEAGGIQYF
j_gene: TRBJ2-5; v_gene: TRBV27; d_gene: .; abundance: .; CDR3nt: TGTGCCAGCAGTTTATCGATTGGGGGGCAAGAGACCCAGTACTTC; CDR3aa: CASSLSIGGQETQYF
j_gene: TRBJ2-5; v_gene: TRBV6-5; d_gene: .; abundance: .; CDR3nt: TGTGCCAGCAGTTACCGCGAGAACCAAGAGACCCAGTACTTC; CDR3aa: CASSYRENQETQYF
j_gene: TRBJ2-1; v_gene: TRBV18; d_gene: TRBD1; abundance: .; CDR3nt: TGTGCCAGCTCACCAAGAAGGCTACAGGGGAGCCATCCCTCCTACAATGAGCAGTTCTTC; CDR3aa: CASSPRRLQGSHPSYNEQFF
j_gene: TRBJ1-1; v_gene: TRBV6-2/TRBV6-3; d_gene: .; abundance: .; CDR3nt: TGTGCCAGCAGTTACTGGGGCAGGGGCACTGAAGCTTTCTTT; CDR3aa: CASSYWGRGTEAFF
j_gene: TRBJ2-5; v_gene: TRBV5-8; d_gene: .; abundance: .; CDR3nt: TGTGCCAGCAGCTTGGGGTCGAGGCTGGCGACCCAGTACTTC; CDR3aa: CASSLGSRLATQYF
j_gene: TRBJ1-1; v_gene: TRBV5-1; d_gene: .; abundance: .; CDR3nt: TGCGCCAGCAGACGGGGGGGCACGTCGTACACTGAAGCTTTCTTT; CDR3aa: CASRRGGTSYTEAFF
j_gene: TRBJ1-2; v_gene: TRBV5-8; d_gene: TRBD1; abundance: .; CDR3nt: TGTGCCAGCAGGGGCGGGACAGGGGCTATCGGCTACACCTTC; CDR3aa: CASRGGTGAIGYTF
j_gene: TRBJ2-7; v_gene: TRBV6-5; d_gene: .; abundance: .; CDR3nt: TGTGCCAGCAGTTACCGGACAGTCGGAGGCCGCGAGCAGTACTTC; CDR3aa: CASSYRTVGGREQYF
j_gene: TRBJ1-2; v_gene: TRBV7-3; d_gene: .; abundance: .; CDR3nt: TGTGCCAGCAGCTTAAACCCCGGGGATGGCTACACCTTC; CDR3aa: CASSLNPGDGYTF
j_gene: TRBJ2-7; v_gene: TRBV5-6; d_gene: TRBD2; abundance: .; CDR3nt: TGTGCCAGCAGCTTTGGGACTAGCGCCTACGAGCAGTACTTC; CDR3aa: CASSFGTSAYEQYF
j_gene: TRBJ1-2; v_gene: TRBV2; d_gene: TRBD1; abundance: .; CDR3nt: TGTGCCAGCAGGGGGACAGATGCTAACTATGGCTACACCTTC; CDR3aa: CASRGTDANYGYTF
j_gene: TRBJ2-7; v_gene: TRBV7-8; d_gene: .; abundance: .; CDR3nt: TGTGCCAGCAGCCCGAGACTAGTCAACGAGCAGTACTTC; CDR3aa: CASSPRLVNEQYF
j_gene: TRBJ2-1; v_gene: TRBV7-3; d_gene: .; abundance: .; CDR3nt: TGTGCCAGCAGCCCGGCTTCTTACAGTAGTGAGCAGTTCTTC; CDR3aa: CASSPASYSSEQFF
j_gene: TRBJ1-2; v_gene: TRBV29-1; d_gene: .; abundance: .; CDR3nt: TGCAGCGCCGGGACTCAGGCTAGCTATGGCTACACCTTC; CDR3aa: CSAGTQASYGYTF
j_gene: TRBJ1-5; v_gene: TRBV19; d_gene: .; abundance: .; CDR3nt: TGTGCCAGTAGTATAAGGGGCAGTCTGAAGGCTCAGCCCCAGCATTTT; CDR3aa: CASSIRGSLKAQPQHF
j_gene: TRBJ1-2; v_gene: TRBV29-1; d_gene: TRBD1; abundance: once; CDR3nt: TGCAGCGTCCCTGGGACAGCGGAGGGCTATGGCTACACCTTC; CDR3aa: CSVPGTAEGYGYTF
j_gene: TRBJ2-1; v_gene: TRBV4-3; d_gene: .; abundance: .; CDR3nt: TGCGCCAGCAGCCCGGAGGGCCTTAGCTCCTACAATGAGCAGTTCTTC; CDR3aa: CASSPEGLSSYNEQFF
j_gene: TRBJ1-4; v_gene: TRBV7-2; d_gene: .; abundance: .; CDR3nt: TGTGCCAGCAGCTCGGGGGGCTATAATGAAAAACTGTTTTTT; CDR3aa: CASSSGGYNEKLFF
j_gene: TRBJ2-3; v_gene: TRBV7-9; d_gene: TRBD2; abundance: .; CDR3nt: TGTGCCAGCAGCTTAGGGCTAGCGGTCACAGATACGCAGTATTTT; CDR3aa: CASSLGLAVTDTQYF
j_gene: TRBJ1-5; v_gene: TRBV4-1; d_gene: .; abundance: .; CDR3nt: TGCGCCAGCAGCCAAGATCTGAGGCCAGGAGGGGTTCAGCCCCAGCATTTT; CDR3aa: CASSQDLRPGGVQPQHF
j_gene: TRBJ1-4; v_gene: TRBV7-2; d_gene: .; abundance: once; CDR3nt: TGTGCCAGCAGCTTAGTCCGGGTTGCGGCGGGTGAAAAACTGTTTTTT; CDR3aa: CASSLVRVAAGEKLFF
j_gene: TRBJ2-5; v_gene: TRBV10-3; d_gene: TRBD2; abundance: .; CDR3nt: TGTGCCATCAGTGAGTCGGGGGGGGTTCCGGCAGAGACCCAGTACTTC; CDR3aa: CAISESGGVPAETQYF
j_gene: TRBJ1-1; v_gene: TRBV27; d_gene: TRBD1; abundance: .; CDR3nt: TGTGCCAGCAGTTTAGACAGGGACGCTGAAGCTTTCTTT; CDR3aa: CASSLDRDAEAFF
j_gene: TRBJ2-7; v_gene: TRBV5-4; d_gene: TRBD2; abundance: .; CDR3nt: TGTGCCAGCAGCTTGGGCCGGGGGGGGGACGAGCAGTACTTC; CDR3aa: CASSLGRGGDEQYF
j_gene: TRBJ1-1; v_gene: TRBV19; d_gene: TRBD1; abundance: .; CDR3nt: TGTGCCAGTAGTATAAGGGGACAGGGAACTTTTCGGGCTGAAGCTTTCTTT; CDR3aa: CASSIRGQGTFRAEAFF